The rows below give T cell receptor beta chains drawn from one sample of a study of blood T cell repertoires in COVID-19. Only in-frame clones appear in the TCRdb table, and some are missing; sequencing was by immunoSEQ multiplex PCR. The sample holds approximately 200,000 clones; over 70% are singletons and the top ten take about 4%. Material for sequencing was PBMCs or T cells enriched from blood (not recorded which). These receptors were collected from a woman aged 25-40 years who had been exposed to COVID-19. The CDR3 runs from the conserved cysteine through the conserved F or W. The D gene is left open where the match is weak. Expanded clones get a size class; other rows say once, few or many, or leave the size out.

v_call	clone_size	d_call	j_call	cdr3_nt	cdr3_aa
TRBV6-1	NA	NA	TRBJ1-2	TGTGCCAGCAGTGAAACGGACAATCCTAACTATGGCTACACCTTC	CASSETDNPNYGYTF
TRBV10-1	NA	NA	TRBJ1-1	TGCGCCAGTCTGGGGGGGGCTTTCTTT	CASLGGAFF
TRBV29-1	few	TRBD2	TRBJ2-7	TGCAGCGTGGCCGGGACTAGCGGGAGCTTTACCTACGAGCAGTACTTC	CSVAGTSGSFTYEQYF
TRBV7-9	once	TRBD2	TRBJ2-1	TGTGCCAGCACCCCCCTAGCGGGAGTGGGAAATGAGCAGTTCTTC	CASTPLAGVGNEQFF
TRBV3-1/TRBV3-2	NA	NA	TRBJ1-4	TGTGCCAGCAGCCAGACAGGAGTTAATGAAAAACTGTTTTTT	CASSQTGVNEKLFF
TRBV7-9	NA	NA	TRBJ1-3	TGTGCCAGCAGCAATCGGAATGCGGCCCGACTTTTT	CASSNRNAARLF
TRBV6-5	once	TRBD1	TRBJ1-2	TGTGCCAGCAGTTACAGGACAGGGTTTTCTGGCTACACCTTC	CASSYRTGFSGYTF
TRBV5-4	NA	NA	TRBJ1-1	TGTGCCAGCAGTTTCCAGGGAGGTGGCACTGAAGCTTTCTTT	CASSFQGGGTEAFF
TRBV18	NA	NA	TRBJ2-5	TGTGCCAGCTCACCACCGGGAGGTGCAACTTACGGGGAGACCCAGTACTTC	CASSPPGGATYGETQYF
TRBV6-5	NA	TRBD1	TRBJ1-2	TGTGCCAGCAGTCGCGGGACAGGAGACGGCTACACCTTC	CASSRGTGDGYTF
TRBV29-1	NA	TRBD1	TRBJ2-3	TGCAGCGTGTCCGGGACAGGGGGGACAGATACGCAGTATTTT	CSVSGTGGTDTQYF
TRBV5-1	NA	TRBD1	TRBJ1-1	TGCGCCAGCAGCCCTTACAGGGGCACTGAAGCTTTCTTT	CASSPYRGTEAFF
TRBV23-1	NA	TRBD2	TRBJ2-3	TGCGCCAGCAGTCAACCGACTAGCGGGAGGGCCGAAGATACGCAGTATTTT	CASSQPTSGRAEDTQYF
TRBV5-6	NA	TRBD1	TRBJ1-2	TGTGCCAGCACCCGGGACAGGGCTAACTATGGCTACACCTTC	CASTRDRANYGYTF
TRBV30	NA	TRBD2	TRBJ2-1	TGTGCCTGGACCCGTCGGACTAGCGTAAACAATGAGCAGTTCTTC	CAWTRRTSVNNEQFF
TRBV4-2	NA	TRBD2	TRBJ2-1	TGTGCCAGCAGCCAAGTCGGGCGGGAGAAAGATGAGCAGTTCTTC	CASSQVGREKDEQFF
TRBV13	NA	TRBD2	TRBJ2-1	TGTGCCAGCAGCTCCTGGACTAGCGGGAGGGTCGATGAGCAGTTCTTC	CASSSWTSGRVDEQFF
TRBV25-1	NA	TRBD1	TRBJ1-2	TGTGCCAGCACCGGGGGACAGGGGGCGCTTTATGGCTACACCTTC	CASTGGQGALYGYTF
TRBV27	once	TRBD2	TRBJ2-1	TGTGCCAGCAGGGGACTAGCGGATCTCAATGAGCAGTTCTTC	CASRGLADLNEQFF
TRBV28	NA	NA	TRBJ1-3	TGTGCCAGCAGTTTAATCCGGTTCTCTGGAAACACCATATATTTT	CASSLIRFSGNTIYF
TRBV27	NA	NA	TRBJ2-2	TGTGCCAGCAGTTTCCTCACTAGCAACACCGGGGAGCTGTTTTTT	CASSFLTSNTGELFF
TRBV7-9	NA	NA	TRBJ1-3	TGTGCCAGCAGCAACAGCCCAGACACCGACTCTGGAAACACCATATATTTT	CASSNSPDTDSGNTIYF
TRBV28	NA	NA	TRBJ1-5	TGTGCCAGCAGTCCCCCAGGGAAGGGTCAGCCCCAGCATTTT	CASSPPGKGQPQHF